This T cell receptor (beta chain) was profiled in a study of T cell clonotyping in hematopoietic cell transplantation. The repertoire was sequenced with immunoSEQ multiplex PCR; TCRdb's copy has only in-frame clones and lacks some. The table records 7,000 or so clones, about 89% of them present only once. The V gene's germline CDR1 is MDHEN and CDR2 SYDVKM. This CDR3 has 14 residues. The V gene lost 5 bases and the J gene lost 9 bases, with 17 bases spanning the gap. The receptor's source is a female patient in her fifties or sixties who had an allogeneic stem cell transplant from an unrelated donor, so the T cells may come from the graft donor. Some clones in this sample may be carry-over from other donors' samples. The source was PBMCs, collected 30 days after allogeneic stem cell transplant. This chain joins TRBV28 and TRBJ1-5, with D perhaps TRBD1 (6 bases). The CDR3 coding sequence is TGTGCCAGCAGTCCGACAGGTGGGAGAGGGCCCCAGCATTTT. This sequence encodes CASSPTGGRGPQHF.